This TCR beta chain comes out of a study of blood T cell repertoires in COVID-19. Study as a whole: Researchers got acute and convalescent COVID-19 samples from the United States, Italy and Spain. PBMCs, B-cell-depleted T cells, or T cells provided the cDNA or gDNA that made up the material.

Per the original methods: Estimates of nucleated cell counts were drawn from the amplification of reference gene primers. The assay was immunoSEQ multiplex PCR, and TCRdb's table has in-frame clones only and misses some. V and J calls plus clone size are reproduced from that table; the DNA served to infer D and trimming. The table has 140,000 to 150,000 clones, about 86% seen once. The CDR3 is made up of 15 amino acids. The V and J ends lost 1 base and 10 bases respectively, with 17 bases between them. Germline lookup yields CDR1 MNHNS and CDR2 SASEGT. Specimen: peripheral blood. This chain links TRBV6-1 with TRBJ2-1, with D tentatively TRBD2 (7 bases). The receptor's source is a human donor in a cohort sampled during active COVID-19. The CDR3 loop reads CASSEVLGGRGEQFF. The CDR3 DNA reads as TGTGCCAGCAGTGAAGTTCTCGGGGGGCGTGGGGAGCAGTTCTTC.